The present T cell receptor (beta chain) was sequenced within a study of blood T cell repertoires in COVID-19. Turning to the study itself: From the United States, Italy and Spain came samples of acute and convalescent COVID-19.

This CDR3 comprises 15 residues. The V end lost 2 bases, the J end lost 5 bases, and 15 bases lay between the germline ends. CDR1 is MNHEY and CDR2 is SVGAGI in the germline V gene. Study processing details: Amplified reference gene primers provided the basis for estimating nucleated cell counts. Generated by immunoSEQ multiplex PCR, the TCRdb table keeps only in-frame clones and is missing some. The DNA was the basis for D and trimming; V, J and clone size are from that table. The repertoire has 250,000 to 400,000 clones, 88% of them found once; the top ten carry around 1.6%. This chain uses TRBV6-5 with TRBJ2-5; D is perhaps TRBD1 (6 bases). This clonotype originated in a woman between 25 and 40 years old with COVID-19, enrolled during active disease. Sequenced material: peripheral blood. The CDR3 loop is CASSYGTTLGETQYF. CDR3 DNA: TGTGCCAGCAGTTACGGGACAACCCTCGGGGAGACCCAGTACTTC.